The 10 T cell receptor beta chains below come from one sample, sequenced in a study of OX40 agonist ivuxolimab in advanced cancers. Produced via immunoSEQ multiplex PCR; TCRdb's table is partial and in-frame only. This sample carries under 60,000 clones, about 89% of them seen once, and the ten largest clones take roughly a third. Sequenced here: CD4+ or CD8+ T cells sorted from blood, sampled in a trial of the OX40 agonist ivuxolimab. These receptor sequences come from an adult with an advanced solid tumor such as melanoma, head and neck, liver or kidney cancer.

CDR3 nucleotide sequence: TGTGCCAGCAGAACTGGGACAGGGAATCAGCCCCAGCATTTT. Its protein is CASRTGTGNQPQHF. The V call is TRBV6-1, the J call TRBJ1-5; 9 bases map to TRBD1. The CDR3 spans 14 residues. Germline V gene data show CDR1 as MNHNS and CDR2 as SASEGT. The V gene end was trimmed by 6 bases and the J gene end by 4 bases; junction bases not matched to a gene: 4.

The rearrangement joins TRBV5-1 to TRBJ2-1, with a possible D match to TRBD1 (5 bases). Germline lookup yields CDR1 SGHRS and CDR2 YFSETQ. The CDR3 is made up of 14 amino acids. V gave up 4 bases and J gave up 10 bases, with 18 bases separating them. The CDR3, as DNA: TGCGCCAGCAGCCCGCCAGAACAGGTCAGAGAGCAGTTCTTC. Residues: CASSPPEQVREQFF. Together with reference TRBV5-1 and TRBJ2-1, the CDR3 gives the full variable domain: KAGVTQTPRYLIKTRGQQVTLSCSPISGHRSVSWYQQTPGQGLQFLFEYFSETQRNKGNFPGRFSGRQFSNSRSEMNVSTLELGDSALYLCASSPPEQVREQFFGPGTRLTVL.

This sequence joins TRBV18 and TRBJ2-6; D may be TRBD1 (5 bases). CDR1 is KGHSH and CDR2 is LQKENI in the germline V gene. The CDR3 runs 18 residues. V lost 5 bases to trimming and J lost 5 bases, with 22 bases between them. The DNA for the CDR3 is TGTGCCAGCTCATGCATTCAGGACATTCAAAGTCGGGCCAACGTCCTGACTTTC. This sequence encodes CASSCIQDIQSRANVLTF.

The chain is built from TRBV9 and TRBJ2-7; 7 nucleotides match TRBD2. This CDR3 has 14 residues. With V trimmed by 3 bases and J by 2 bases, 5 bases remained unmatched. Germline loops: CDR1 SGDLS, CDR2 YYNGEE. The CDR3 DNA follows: TGTGCCAGCAGCGCCCGGACTAGTGCCTACGAGCAGTACTTC. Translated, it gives CASSARTSAYEQYF.

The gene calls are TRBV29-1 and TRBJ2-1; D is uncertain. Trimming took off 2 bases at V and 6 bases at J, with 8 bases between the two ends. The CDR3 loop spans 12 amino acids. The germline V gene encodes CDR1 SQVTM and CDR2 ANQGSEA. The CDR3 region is CSVETGFNEQFF. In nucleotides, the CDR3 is TGCAGCGTTGAAACCGGGTTCAATGAGCAGTTCTTC.

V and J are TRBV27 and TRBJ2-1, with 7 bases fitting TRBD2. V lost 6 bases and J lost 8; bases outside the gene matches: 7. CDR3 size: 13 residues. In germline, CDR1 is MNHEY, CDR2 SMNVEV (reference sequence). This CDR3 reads CASRGGMGYEQFF. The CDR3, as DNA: TGTGCCAGCAGGGGGGGGATGGGTTATGAGCAGTTCTTC.

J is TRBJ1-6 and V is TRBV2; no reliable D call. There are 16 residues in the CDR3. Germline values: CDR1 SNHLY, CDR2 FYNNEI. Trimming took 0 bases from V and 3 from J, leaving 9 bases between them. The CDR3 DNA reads TGTGCCAGCAGTGAAGCTGCGGGTTTCTATAATTCACCCCTCCACTTT. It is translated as CASSEAAGFYNSPLHF.

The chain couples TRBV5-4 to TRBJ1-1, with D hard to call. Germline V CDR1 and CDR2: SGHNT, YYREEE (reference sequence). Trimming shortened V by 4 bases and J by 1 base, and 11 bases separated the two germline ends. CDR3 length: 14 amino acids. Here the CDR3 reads CASSGPSGNTEAFF. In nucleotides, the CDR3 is TGTGCCAGCAGCGGGCCGAGCGGGAACACTGAAGCTTTCTTT.

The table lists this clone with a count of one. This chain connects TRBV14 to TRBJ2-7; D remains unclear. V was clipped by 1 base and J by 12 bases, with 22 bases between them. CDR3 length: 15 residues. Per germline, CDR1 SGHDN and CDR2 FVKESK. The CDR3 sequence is CASSQGISSNEPLYF. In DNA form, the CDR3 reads TGTGCCAGCAGCCAAGGAATTAGCTCTAATGAACCTTTGTACTTC.

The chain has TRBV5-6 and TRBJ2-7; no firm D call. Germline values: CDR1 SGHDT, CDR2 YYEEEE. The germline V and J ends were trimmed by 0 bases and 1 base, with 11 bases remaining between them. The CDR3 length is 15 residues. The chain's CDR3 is CASSLADLLSYEQYF. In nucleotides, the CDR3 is TGTGCCAGCAGCTTGGCAGATTTACTATCCTACGAGCAGTACTTC.